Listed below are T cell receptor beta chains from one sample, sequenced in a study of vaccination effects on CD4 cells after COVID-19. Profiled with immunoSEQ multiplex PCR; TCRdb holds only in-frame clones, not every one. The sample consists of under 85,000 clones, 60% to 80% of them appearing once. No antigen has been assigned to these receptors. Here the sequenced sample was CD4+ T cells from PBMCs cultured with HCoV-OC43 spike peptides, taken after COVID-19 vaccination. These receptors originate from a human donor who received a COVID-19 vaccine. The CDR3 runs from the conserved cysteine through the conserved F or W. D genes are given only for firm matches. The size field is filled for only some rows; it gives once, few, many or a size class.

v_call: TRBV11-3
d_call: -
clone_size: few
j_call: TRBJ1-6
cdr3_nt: TGTGCCAGCAGCTTCTCAGGGGCCAATTCACCCCTCCACTTT
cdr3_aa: CASSFSGANSPLHF

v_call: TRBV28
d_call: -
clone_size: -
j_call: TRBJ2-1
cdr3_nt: TGTGCCAGCAGCCCGCCCGGGGGGCGTTACAATGAGCAGTTCTTC
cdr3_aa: CASSPPGGRYNEQFF

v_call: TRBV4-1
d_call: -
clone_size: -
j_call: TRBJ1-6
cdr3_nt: TGCGCCAGCAGCCAAGCTGGCAGGAATTCACCCCTCCACTTT
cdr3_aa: CASSQAGRNSPLHF

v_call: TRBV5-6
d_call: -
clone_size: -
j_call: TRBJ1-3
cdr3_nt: TGTGCCAGCAGCTTGTTGAGAAACACCATATATTTT
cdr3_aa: CASSLLRNTIYF

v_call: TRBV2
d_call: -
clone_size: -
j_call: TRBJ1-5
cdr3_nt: TGTGCCAGCACCCCCTACAGGGATCAGCCCCAGCATTTT
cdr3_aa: CASTPYRDQPQHF

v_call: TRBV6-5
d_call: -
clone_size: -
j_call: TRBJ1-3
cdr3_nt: TGTGCCAGCAGTTACGGGCGGCAAAGTGGAAACACCATATATTTT
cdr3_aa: CASSYGRQSGNTIYF

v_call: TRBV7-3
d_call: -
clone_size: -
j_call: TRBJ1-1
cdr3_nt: TGTGCCAGCAGCCGAACGGGAGGAACTGAAGCTTTCTTT
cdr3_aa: CASSRTGGTEAFF

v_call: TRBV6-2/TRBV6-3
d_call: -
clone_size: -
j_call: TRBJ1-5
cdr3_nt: TGTGCCAGCAGTTACTCAAGAACTGCTGGTGATCAGCCCCAGCATTTT
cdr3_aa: CASSYSRTAGDQPQHF

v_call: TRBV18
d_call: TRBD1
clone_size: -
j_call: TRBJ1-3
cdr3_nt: TGTGCCAGCTCACCACTGGACAGGCTAAGCTCTGGAAACACCATATATTTT
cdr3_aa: CASSPLDRLSSGNTIYF

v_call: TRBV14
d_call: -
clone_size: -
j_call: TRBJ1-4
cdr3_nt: TGTGCCAGCAGCCAATCCCGGAGTGAAAAACTGTTTTTT
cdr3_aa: CASSQSRSEKLFF

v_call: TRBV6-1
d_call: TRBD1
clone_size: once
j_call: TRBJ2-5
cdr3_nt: TGTGCCAGCAGTGACTGGACAGGGGGCCAACTTAAAGAGACCCAGTACTTC
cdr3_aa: CASSDWTGGQLKETQYF

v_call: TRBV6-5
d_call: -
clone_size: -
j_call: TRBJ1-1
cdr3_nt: TGTGCCACGGGGACGGATTTCCTGATGAACACTGAAGCTTTCTTT
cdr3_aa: CATGTDFLMNTEAFF

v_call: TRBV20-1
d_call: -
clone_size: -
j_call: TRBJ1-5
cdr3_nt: TGCAGTGCTAGTACCCCGAATCAGCCCCAGCATTTT
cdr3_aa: CSASTPNQPQHF

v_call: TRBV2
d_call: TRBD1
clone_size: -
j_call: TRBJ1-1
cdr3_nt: TGTGCCAGCAGTGAATGGGACAGGCTAAACACTGAAGCTTTCTTT
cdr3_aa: CASSEWDRLNTEAFF

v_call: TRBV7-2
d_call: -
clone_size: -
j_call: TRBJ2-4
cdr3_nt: TGTGCCAGCAGCTTAGCAGGGTCCAACATTCAGTACTTC
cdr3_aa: CASSLAGSNIQYF

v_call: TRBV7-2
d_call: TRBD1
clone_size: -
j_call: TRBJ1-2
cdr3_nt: TGTGCCAGCAGCGTTCGACAGGGGGCGGGCTACACCTTC
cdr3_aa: CASSVRQGAGYTF

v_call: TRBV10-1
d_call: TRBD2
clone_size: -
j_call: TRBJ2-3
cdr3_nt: TGCGCCAGCTCCGGGACTACTTCAAATACGCAGTATTTT
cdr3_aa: CASSGTTSNTQYF

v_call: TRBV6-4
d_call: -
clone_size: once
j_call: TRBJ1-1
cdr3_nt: TGTGCCAGCAGTGACTCAACACAAACTAAAGCTTTCTTT
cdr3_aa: CASSDSTQTKAFF

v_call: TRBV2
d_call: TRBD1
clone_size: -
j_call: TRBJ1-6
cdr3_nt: TGTGCCAGCAGGGCACTTCAGGGGGCAAAGGGGTCACCCCTCCACTTT
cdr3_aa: CASRALQGAKGSPLHF

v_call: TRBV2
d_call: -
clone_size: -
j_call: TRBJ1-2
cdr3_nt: TGTGCCAGCAGTGACGGGGGCTATGGCTACACCTTC
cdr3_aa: CASSDGGYGYTF

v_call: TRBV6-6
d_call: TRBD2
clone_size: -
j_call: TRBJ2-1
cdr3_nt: TGTGCCAGCAGTTACTCGAGCGGGGGGAATGAGCAGTTCTTC
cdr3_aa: CASSYSSGGNEQFF

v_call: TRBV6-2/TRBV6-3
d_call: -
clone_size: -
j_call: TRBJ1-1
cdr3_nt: TGTGCCAGCAGCTCCAGGGGTCCCATGAACACTGAAGCTTTCTTT
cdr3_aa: CASSSRGPMNTEAFF

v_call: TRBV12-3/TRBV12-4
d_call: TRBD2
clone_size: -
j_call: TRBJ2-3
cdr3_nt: TGTGCCAGCAAGTTAGCGGGGGGTGATACGCAGTATTTT
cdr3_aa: CASKLAGGDTQYF

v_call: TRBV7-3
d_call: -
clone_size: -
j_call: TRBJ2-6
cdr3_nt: TGTGCCAGCAGCTTAAGCTCGGGGGCCAACGTCCTGACTTTC
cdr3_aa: CASSLSSGANVLTF

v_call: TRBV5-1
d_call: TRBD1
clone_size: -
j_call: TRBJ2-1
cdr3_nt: TGCGCCAGCAGCTGGGACAGTGGGGCCAATGAGCAGTTCTTC
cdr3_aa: CASSWDSGANEQFF

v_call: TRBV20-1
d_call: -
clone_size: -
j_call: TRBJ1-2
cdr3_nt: TGCAGTGCTAGTCGAACCCCGCTCCTCTATGGCTACACCTTC
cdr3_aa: CSASRTPLLYGYTF

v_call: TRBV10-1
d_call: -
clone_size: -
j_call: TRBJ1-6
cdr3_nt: TGCGCCAGCAGAGGGCAGGAGAATTCACCCCTCCACTTT
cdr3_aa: CASRGQENSPLHF

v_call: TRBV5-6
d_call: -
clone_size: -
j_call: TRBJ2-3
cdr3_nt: TGTGCCAGCAGCTTGTATGGGTTGAGGACAGATACGCAGTATTTT
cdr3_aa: CASSLYGLRTDTQYF

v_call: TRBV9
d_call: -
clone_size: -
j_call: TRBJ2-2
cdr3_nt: TGTGCCAGCAGCCTGGGGAGCGGGGAGCTGTTTTTT
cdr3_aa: CASSLGSGELFF

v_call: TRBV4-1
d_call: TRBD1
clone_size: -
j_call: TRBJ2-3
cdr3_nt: TGCGCCAGCAGCCAAACAGGGGCCCGCACAGATACGCAGTATTTT
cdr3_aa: CASSQTGARTDTQYF

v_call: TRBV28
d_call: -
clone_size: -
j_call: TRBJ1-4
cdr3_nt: TGTGCCAGCAGTTTTAGGGAAAAACTGTTTTTT
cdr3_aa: CASSFREKLFF

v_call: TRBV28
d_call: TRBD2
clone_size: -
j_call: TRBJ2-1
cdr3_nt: TGTGCCAGCAGTTTTAGCGGGGTGGGTAATGAGCAGTTCTTC
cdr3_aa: CASSFSGVGNEQFF

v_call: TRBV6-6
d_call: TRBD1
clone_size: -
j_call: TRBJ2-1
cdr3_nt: TGTGCCAGTGTCGGAGCGGACAGGGGCAATGAGCAGTTCTTC
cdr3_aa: CASVGADRGNEQFF

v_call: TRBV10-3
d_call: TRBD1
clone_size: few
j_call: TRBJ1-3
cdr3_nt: TGTGCCATCAGTCCGACAGGGGTAGGAAGCTCTGGAAACACCATATATTTT
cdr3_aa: CAISPTGVGSSGNTIYF

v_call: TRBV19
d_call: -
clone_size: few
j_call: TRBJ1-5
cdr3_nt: TGTGCCAGTACGAGAGGGGATACTCAGCCCCAGCATTTT
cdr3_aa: CASTRGDTQPQHF

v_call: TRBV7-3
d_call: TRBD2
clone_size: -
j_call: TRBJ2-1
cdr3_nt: TGTGCCAGCAGCTTAGGGCGCCGGGCGACTAGCGGGGGGGCAAATGAGCAGTTCTTC
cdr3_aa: CASSLGRRATSGGANEQFF

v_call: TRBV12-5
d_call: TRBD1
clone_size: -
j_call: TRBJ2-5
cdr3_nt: TGTGCTAGTGGTTTGGATACACAAGACAGGGGGGGGAGAGAGACCCAGTACTTC
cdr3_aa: CASGLDTQDRGGRETQYF

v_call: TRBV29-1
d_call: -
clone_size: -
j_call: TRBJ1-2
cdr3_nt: TGCAGCGTTGATCCCGCTAACTATGGCTACACCTTC
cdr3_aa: CSVDPANYGYTF

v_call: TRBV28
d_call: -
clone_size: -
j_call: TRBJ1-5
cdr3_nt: TGTGCCAGCAGTCCGCGACCGGAGCAGCCCCAGCATTTT
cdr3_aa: CASSPRPEQPQHF

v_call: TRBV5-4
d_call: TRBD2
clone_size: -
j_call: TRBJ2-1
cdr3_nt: TGTGCCAGCAGCTTGGTAGCGGGGGGCCGGAATGAGCAGTTCTTC
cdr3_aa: CASSLVAGGRNEQFF

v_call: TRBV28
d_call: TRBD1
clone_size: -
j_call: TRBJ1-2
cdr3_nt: TGTGCCAGCAGTTTAGCATTCGGGACAGGGGGCGGCTACACCTTC
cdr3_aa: CASSLAFGTGGGYTF

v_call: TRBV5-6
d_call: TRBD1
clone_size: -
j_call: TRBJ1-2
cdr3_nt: TGTGCCAGCAGCAACTGGGACAGGGAGGACTATGGCTACACCTTC
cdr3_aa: CASSNWDREDYGYTF

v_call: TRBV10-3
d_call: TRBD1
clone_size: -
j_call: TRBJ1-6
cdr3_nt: TGTGCCATCAGTGAGTGGACGGGACAGGGTTTTCTTTCACCCCTCCACTTT
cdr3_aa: CAISEWTGQGFLSPLHF

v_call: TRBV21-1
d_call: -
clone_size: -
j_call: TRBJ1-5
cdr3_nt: TGTGCCAGCAGCAAAAGGGACAGTAATTATAGCAATCAGCCCCAGCATTTT
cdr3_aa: CASSKRDSNYSNQPQHF

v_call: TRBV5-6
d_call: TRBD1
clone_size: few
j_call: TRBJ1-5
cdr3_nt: TGTGCCAGCAGCTTGAGGACAGGGGGACGAAATAGCAATCAGCCCCAGCATTTT
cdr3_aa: CASSLRTGGRNSNQPQHF

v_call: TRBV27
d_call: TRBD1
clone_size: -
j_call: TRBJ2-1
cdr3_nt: TGTGCCAGCAGTTTCCAGGGGGCCCATGAGCAGTTCTTC
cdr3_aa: CASSFQGAHEQFF

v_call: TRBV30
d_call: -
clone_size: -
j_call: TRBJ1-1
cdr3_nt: TGTGCCTGGAGTGACGGCCGCCGATGGGTCCCCAACCCAACTGAAGCTTTCTTT
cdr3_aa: CAWSDGRRWVPNPTEAFF

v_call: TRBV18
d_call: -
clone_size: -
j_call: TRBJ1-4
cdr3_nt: TGTGCCAGCTCACCACCAGGCGGTCCGAACGTAGGTGAAAAACTGTTTTTT
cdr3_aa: CASSPPGGPNVGEKLFF

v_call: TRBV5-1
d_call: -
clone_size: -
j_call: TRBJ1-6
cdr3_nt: TGCGCCAGCAGCTTGGTTCCGGACTCCTATAATTCACCCCTCCACTTT
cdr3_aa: CASSLVPDSYNSPLHF

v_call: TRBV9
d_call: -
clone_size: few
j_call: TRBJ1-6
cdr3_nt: TGTGCCAGCAGCGTAGGGGGCGCTAATTCACCCCTCCACTTT
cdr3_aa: CASSVGGANSPLHF

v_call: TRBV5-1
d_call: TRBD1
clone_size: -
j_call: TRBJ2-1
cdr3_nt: TGCGCCAGCAGTCCCGGGACAGGGAGCTCCTACAATGAGCAGTTCTTC
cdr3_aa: CASSPGTGSSYNEQFF

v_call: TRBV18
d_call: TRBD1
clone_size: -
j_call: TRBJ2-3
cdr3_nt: TGTGCCAGCCACAACAGGGGGCAAACAGATACGCAGTATTTT
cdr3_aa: CASHNRGQTDTQYF

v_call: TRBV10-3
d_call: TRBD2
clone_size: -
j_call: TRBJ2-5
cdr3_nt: TGTGCCAACTCACTAGCGGGGGGGGAGACCCAGTACTTC
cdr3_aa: CANSLAGGETQYF

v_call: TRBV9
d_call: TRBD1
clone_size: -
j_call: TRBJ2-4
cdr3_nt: TGTGCCAGCAGCTTAGGGCAGGGGGCGCCCAAAAACATTCAGTACTTC
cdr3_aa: CASSLGQGAPKNIQYF

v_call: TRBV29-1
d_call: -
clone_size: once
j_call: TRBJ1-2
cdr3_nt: TGCAGCGTCGTGACACCCTTGAGCTATGGCTACACCTTC
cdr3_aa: CSVVTPLSYGYTF

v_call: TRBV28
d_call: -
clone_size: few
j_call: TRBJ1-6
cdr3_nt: TGTGCCAGCGGGTCGGGGGCAGCTGGGGATTCACCCCTCCACTTT
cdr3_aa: CASGSGAAGDSPLHF

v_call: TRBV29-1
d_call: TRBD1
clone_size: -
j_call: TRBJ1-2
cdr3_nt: TGCAGCGCCGAAAGTCGGGACAGGCTTAACTATGGCTACACCTTC
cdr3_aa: CSAESRDRLNYGYTF

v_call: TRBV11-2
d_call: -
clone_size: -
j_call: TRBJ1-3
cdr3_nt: TGTGCCAGCAGCTTAAGTTACAGGGCTGCGGATGGAAACACCATATATTTT
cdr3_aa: CASSLSYRAADGNTIYF

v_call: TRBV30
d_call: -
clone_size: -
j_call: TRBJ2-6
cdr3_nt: TGTGCCTGGGTCCAAACTGGGGCCAACGTCCTGACTTTC
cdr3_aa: CAWVQTGANVLTF

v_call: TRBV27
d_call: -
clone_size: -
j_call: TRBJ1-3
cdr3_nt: TGTGCCAGCAGTCCAGGACTGCTAGGAAACACCATATATTTT
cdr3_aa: CASSPGLLGNTIYF